The T cell receptor (beta chain) under discussion was sequenced for a study of blood T cell repertoires in COVID-19. The CDR3 is 15 residues long. V was clipped by 7 bases and J by 4 bases; unmatched bases: 8. The V gene's germline CDR1 is ENHRY and CDR2 SYGVKD. TCRdb keeps only in-frame clones here, not all; method: immunoSEQ multiplex PCR. Here the sample spans over 200,000 clones, approximately 83% being singletons. The J gene is TRBJ1-3, the V gene TRBV10-3, with 9 bases identical to TRBD1. The sequence came from a woman under 40 with COVID-19, enrolled during active disease. Sequencing was performed on peripheral blood. The CDR3 DNA reads TGTGCCATCAATGGACAGGGGATCAGCGGAAACACCATATATTTT. Amino acids: CAINGQGISGNTIYF.